The rows below give T cell receptor beta chains drawn from one sample of a study of OX40 agonist ivuxolimab in advanced cancers. Clones were sequenced by immunoSEQ multiplex PCR, and TCRdb holds only the in-frame ones, with some missing. The sample carries 70,000 or so clones, 90% recorded once. The specimen was CD4+ or CD8+ T cells sorted from blood, collected in a trial of the OX40 agonist ivuxolimab. Receptor source: an adult with an advanced solid tumor such as melanoma, head and neck, liver or kidney cancer. The CDR3 runs from the conserved cysteine through the conserved F or W.

j_call v_call cdr3_aa
TRBJ2-7 TRBV20-1 CSARGTYEQYF
TRBJ2-6 TRBV28 CASNMGGLAGANVLTF
TRBJ2-2 TRBV30 CATRGFYTGELFF
TRBJ2-7 TRBV28 CASIRRQGGYEQYF
TRBJ2-3 TRBV4-3 CASSQDSGTSGYYGVTQYF
TRBJ2-1 TRBV2 CASSSFRGSYNEQFF
TRBJ2-3 TRBV6-1 CASRPQGTDTQYF
TRBJ2-5 TRBV28 CASTPGGGAGETQYF
TRBJ2-3 TRBV6-5 CASSYSLLGTDTQYF
TRBJ1-3 TRBV7-9 CASSFRGENTIYF
TRBJ2-1 TRBV5-6 CASSLVGYYNEQFF
TRBJ2-5 TRBV5-6 CASSFMETQYF
TRBJ2-7 TRBV28 CASRGDRGGYEQYF
TRBJ2-7 TRBV7-9 CASSDRGPYEQYF
TRBJ1-1 TRBV9 CASSASSGTNTEAFF
TRBJ1-4 TRBV6-1 CASNVASANEKLFF
TRBJ2-2 TRBV7-2 CASSLDFGGELFF
TRBJ1-3 TRBV15 CATSRRDSKTIYF